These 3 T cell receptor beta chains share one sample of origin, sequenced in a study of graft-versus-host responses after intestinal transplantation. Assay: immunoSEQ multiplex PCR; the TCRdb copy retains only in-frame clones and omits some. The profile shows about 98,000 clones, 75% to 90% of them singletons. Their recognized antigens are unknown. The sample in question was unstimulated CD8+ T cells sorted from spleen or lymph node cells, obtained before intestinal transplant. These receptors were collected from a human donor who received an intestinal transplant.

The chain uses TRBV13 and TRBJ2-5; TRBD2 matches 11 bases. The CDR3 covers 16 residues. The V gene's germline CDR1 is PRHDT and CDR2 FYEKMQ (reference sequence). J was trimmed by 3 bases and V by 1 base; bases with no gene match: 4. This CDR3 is CASSLERGLAEETQYF. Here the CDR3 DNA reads TGTGCCAGCAGCTTAGAGAGGGGACTAGCGGAAGAGACCCAGTACTTC. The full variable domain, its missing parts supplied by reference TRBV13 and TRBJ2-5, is AAGVIQSPRHLIKEKRETATLKCYPIPRHDTVYWYQQGPGQDPQFLISFYEKMQSDKGSIPDRFSAQQFSDYHSELNMSSLELGDSALYFCASSLERGLAEETQYFGPGTRLLVL.

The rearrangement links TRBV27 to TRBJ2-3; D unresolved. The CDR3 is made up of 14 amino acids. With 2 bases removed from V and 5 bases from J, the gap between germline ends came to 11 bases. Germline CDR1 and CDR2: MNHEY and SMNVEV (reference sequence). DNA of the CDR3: TGTGCCAGCAGTTTACGTCAAAGTGGAGATACGCAGTATTTT. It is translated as CASSLRQSGDTQYF.

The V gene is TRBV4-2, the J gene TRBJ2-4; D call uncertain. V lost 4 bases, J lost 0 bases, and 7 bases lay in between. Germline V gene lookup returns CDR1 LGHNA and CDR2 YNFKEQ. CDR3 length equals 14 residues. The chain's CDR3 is CASSRIEAKNIQYF. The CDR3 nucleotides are TGTGCCAGCAGCCGTATAGAAGCCAAAAACATTCAGTACTTC.